One T cell receptor beta chain is described in this entry. Its antigen target is currently unknown. Within one base of it there is no much larger clone, and no base qualities were kept. The data derive from a study of T cell responses to AZD1222 COVID-19 vaccine (dated by TCRdb to the early 2020s). Context from the whole study: TCR sequencing covered fewer than 250 trial participants: some 210 given two doses of AZD1222 and 26 given two doses of MenACWY control vaccine. Trial participants were enrolled into age subgroups of 18-55, 56-69 and 70-plus years, which contained around 150, 29 and 61 TCR-sequenced participants, respectively.

The CDR3 regions of human TCRbeta chains were analyzed by immunosequencing. The authors' pipeline ran thus. TCRs in the repertoires were matched against a reference library of SARS-CoV-2-specific TCRs that had been generated with the MIRA antigen-specificity platform. Breadth was defined as the fraction of unique TCRs that were SARS-CoV-2-associated, and depth was defined as the fraction of total T cells that were SARS-CoV-2-associated. Each spike-specific TCR was assigned to its reactive spike region and to a CD4 or CD8 class using the MIRA data. Log10-transformed breadth and depth values were compared by one-way ANOVA with Sidak's multiple comparisons tests. The source is immuneACCESS, and TCRdb retained only in-frame sequences with V and J called. Part of the clones is not carried over; for the studies checked, unresolved V genes explain less than half of this, and the remainder is unexplained. V and J calls plus clone size are reproduced from that table; the DNA served to infer D and trimming. Recorded for this sample are approximately 180,000 clones; 80% to 95% of them occurred a single time. The ten largest clonotypes hold 1% of the sample.

What the time point label conveys for this sample: about 28 days (+/-7) after the second vaccine dose. The sample's treatment or condition, from its label and the paper: meningococcal conjugate vaccine given as trial control. Samples from vaccinated people were obtained from the UK trials COV001 and COV002, which included a single-blind randomized controlled phase 2/3 trial of AZD1222 (ChAdOx1 nCoV-19) in healthy adults. For TCRbeta chain sequencing, PBMC samples from trial participants were taken at day 0 and at day 28 after the second dose. Study-wide conclusions, independent of this receptor: Because no samples from the day 14 peak response were available, repertoires could be characterized only after the peak T cell response. Conclusions about previously exposed vaccinees were limited because only six or seven AZD1222 recipients were SARS-CoV-2 seropositive at baseline. The vaccine-associated CD4 TCRs covered the entire spike protein, and the dominant responses fell in regions 160-218 and 743-854. Nearly half of unique spike-specific TCRs reportedly recognized epitopes outside regions mutated in the B.1.351 and B.1.1.7 variants. The 56-69-year group was small, and its depth increase did not reach significance, likely because of low power. Participants were mostly white British and included more females than males, and it was suggested by the authors that clonal diversity may have been underestimated. Spike-specific TCR breadth and depth rose significantly after two AZD1222 doses compared with day 0 and with MenACWY recipients.

V is pared back by 1 base and J by 0 bases, with 9 bases lying between the germline termini. Including cysteine and phenylalanine, the CDR3 has 15 amino acids. Just the 45-base CDR3 DNA is kept, in frame starting at base 1. Reading the germline V gene gives CDR1 SGHTA and CDR2 FQGNSA. In this chain, TRBV7-2 is recombined with TRBJ1-2; tentative D gene TRBD1, with 6 bases matching. The TCR sequence derives from an adult who received the MenACWY meningococcal vaccine as a control. Sequencing was performed on peripheral blood, taken 28 days after the second dose of the MenACWY control vaccine. The CDR3 loop reads CASSLGTAANYGYTF. The nucleotide sequence is given as TGTGCCAGCAGCTTAGGGACAGCAGCTAACTATGGCTACACCTTC.